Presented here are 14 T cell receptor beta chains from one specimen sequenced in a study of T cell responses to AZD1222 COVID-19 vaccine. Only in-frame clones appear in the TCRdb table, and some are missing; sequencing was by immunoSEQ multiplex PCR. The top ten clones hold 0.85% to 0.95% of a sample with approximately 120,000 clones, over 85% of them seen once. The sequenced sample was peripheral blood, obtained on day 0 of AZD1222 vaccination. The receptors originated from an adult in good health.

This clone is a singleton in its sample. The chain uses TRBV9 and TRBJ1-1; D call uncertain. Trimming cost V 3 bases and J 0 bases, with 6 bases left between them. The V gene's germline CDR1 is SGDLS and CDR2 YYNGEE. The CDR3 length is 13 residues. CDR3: CASSGSVNTEAFF. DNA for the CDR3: TGTGCCAGCAGCGGGTCAGTGAACACTGAAGCTTTCTTT.

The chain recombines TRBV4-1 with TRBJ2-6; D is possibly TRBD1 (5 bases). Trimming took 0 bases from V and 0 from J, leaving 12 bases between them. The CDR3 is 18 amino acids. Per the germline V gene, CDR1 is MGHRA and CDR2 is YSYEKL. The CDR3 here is CASSQEAQGYSGANVLTF. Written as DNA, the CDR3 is TGCGCCAGCAGCCAAGAAGCGCAGGGATACTCTGGGGCCAACGTCCTGACTTTC.

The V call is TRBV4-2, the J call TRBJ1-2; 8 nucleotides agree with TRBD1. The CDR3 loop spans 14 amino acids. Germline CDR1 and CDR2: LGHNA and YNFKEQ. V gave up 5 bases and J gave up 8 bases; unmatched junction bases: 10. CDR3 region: CASSDRDRILGYTF. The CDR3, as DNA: TGTGCCAGCAGCGACCGGGACAGGATTTTGGGCTACACCTTC.

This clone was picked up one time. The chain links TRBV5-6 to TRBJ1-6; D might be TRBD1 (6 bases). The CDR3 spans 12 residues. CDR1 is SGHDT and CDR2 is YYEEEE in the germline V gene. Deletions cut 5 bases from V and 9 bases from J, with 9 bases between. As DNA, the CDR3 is TGTGCCAGCAGGGGGGGCGGTTCACCCCTCCACTTT. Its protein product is CASRGGGSPLHF.

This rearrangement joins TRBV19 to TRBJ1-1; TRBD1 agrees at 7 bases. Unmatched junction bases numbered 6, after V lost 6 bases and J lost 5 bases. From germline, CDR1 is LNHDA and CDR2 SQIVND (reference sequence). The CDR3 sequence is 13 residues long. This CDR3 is CASRDTGETEAFF. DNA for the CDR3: TGTGCCAGTAGAGATACAGGGGAAACTGAAGCTTTCTTT.

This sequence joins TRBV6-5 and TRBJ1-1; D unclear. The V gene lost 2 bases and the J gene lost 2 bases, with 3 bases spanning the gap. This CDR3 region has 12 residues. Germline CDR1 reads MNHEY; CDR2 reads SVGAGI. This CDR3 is CASSYENTEAFF. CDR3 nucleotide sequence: TGTGCCAGCAGTTACGAAAACACTGAAGCTTTCTTT.

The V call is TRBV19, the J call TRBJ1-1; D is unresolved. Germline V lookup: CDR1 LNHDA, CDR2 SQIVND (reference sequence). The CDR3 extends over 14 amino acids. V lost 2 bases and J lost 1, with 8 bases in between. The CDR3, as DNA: TGTGCCAGTAGTATAACTGCATCGAACACTGAAGCTTTCTTT. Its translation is CASSITASNTEAFF.

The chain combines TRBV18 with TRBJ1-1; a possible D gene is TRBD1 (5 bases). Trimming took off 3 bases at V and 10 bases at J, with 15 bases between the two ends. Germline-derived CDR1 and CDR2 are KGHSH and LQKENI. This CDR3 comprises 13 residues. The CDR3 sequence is CASSPLSDTGAFF. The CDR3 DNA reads TGTGCCAGCTCACCCCTAAGCGACACAGGAGCTTTCTTT. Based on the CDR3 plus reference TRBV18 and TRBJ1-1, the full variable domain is NAGVMQNPRHLVRRRGQEARLRCSPMKGHSHVYWYRQLPEEGLKFMVYLQKENIIDESGMPKERFSAEFPKEGPSILRIQQVVRGDSAAYFCASSPLSDTGAFFGQGTRLTVV.

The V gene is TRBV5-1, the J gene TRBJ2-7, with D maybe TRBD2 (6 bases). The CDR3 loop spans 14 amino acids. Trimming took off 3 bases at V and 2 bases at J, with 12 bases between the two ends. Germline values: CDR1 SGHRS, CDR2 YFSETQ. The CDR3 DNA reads TGCGCCAGCAGCTCGGGACTGCCTCCCTACGAGCAGTACTTC. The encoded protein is CASSSGLPPYEQYF.

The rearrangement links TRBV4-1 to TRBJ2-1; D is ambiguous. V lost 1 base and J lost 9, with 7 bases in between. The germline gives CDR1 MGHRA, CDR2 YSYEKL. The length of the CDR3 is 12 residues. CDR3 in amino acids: CASSQGRTEQFF. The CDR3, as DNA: TGCGCCAGCAGCCAAGGGCGCACTGAGCAGTTCTTC.

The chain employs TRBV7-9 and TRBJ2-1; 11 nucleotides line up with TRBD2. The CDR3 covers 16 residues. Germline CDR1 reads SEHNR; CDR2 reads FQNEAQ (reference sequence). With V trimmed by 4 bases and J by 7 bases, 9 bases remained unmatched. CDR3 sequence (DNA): TGTGCCAGCAGCTCGCCTACTAGCGGGGGTTATAATGAGCAGTTCTTC. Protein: CASSSPTSGGYNEQFF.

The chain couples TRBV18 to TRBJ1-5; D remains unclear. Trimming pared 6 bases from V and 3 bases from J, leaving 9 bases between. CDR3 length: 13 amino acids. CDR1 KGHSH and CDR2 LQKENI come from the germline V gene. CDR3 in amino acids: CASSEGNNQPQHF. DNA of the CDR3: TGTGCCAGCTCCGAGGGAAACAATCAGCCCCAGCATTTT.

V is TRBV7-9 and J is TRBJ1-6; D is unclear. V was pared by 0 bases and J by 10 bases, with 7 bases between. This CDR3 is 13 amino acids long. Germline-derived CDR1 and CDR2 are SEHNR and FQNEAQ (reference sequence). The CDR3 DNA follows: TGTGCCAGCAGCTTAGCGGAGGGATCACCCCTCCACTTT. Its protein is CASSLAEGSPLHF.

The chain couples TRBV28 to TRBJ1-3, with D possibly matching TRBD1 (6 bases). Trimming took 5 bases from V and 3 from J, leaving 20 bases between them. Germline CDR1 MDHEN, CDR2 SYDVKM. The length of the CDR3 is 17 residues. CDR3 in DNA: TGTGCCAGCAGTCCACCCGCCGGGGGCTTTTATGGAAACACCATATATTTT. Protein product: CASSPPAGGFYGNTIYF.